The present T cell receptor beta chain was sequenced within a study of cytomegalovirus exposure and HLA in healthy donors. Whole-study results and caveats: Immune exposure information comprised only CMV serostatus.

The germline V gene encodes CDR1 SQVTM and CDR2 ANQGSEA. The CDR3 is made up of 18 amino acids. The junction had 19 bases not matched to a gene; V was cut back by 5 bases and J by 3 bases. This clone was counted only a few times. Antigen specificity is unknown. The PCR contained 60 Vbeta and 13 Jbeta primers. The assay was immunoSEQ multiplex PCR, and TCRdb's table has in-frame clones only and misses some. The sample has 50,000 to 60,000 clones; about three quarters are singletons. The chain combines TRBV29-1 with TRBJ2-1, with 7 bases lining up with TRBD2. This receptor was identified in a man between 18 and 29 years old in good health and CMV-seronegative. Material for sequencing was PBMCs. This CDR3 reads CSVPPGSSGPRLYNEQFF. The CDR3 bases are TGCAGCGTTCCCCCTGGGAGTAGCGGGCCCCGACTCTACAATGAGCAGTTCTTC.